This TCR beta chain was captured in a study of response to subunit inactivated influenza vaccine. The CDR3 has 14 amino acids. With 5 bases clipped from V and 6 bases from J, the junction kept 6 bases outside the gene matches. Germline V CDR1 and CDR2: DFQATT, SNEGSKA (reference sequence). Only a few counts were recorded for this clonotype. The antigen is not known. Each CDR3 protein is one row after TCRdb ran MiXCR on the RT-PCR reads. The sample holds approximately 310,000 distinct CDR3 sequences; around a fifth are singletons and the top ten take roughly a tenth. The study, taken as a whole, reports: The authors proposed limited new T cell recruitment per seasonal influenza vaccination.

The origin of this receptor is a man between 50 and 75 years old who received an inactivated influenza vaccine. This sample comprised PBMCs from blood, obtained approximately 20 months after vaccination. This chain joins TRBV20-1 and TRBJ2-2; 10 bases match TRBD2. CDR3: CSAFTGTSAGELFF. The DNA for the CDR3 is TGCAGTGCTTTTACCGGGACTAGCGCCGGGGAGCTGTTTTTT.